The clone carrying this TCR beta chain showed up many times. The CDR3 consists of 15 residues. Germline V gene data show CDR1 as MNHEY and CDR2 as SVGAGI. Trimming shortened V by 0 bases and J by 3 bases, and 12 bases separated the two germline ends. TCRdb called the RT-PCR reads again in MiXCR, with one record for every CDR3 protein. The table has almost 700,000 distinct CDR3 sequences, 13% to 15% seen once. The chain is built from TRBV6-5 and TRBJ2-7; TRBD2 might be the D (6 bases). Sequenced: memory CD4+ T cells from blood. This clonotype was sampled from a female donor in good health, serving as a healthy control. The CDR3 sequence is CASSYSGDFRYEQYF. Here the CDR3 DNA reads TGTGCCAGCAGTTACTCGGGGGACTTCCGCTACGAGCAGTACTTC.